The 29 T cell receptor beta chains below all came from one sample that was sequenced in a study of T cell responses to AZD1222 COVID-19 vaccine. Clones were sequenced by immunoSEQ multiplex PCR, and TCRdb holds only the in-frame ones, with some missing. The table shows over 85,000 clones, with 80% to 95% occurring only once. Sequencing used peripheral blood, obtained 28 days after the second AZD1222 dose. These TCRs come from an adult who received the AZD1222 COVID-19 vaccine.

The V call is TRBV7-3, the J call TRBJ2-3, with 7 bases matching TRBD2. Germline values: CDR1 SGHTA, CDR2 FQGTGA. The CDR3 loop spans 18 amino acids. With V trimmed by 4 bases and J by 2 bases, 15 bases remained unmatched. CDR3: CASSSRTLAGVITDTQYF. As DNA, the CDR3 is TGTGCCAGCAGCTCCAGGACCCTTGCGGGGGTCATCACAGATACGCAGTATTTT.

This rearrangement joins TRBV10-3 to TRBJ2-2, with unresolved D. The CDR3 runs 12 residues. In germline, CDR1 is ENHRY, CDR2 SYGVKD. V was cut by 3 bases and J by 6 bases, with 5 bases left in between. The CDR3 here is CAISDRPGELFF. The CDR3, as DNA: TGTGCCATCAGTGATCGGCCCGGGGAGCTGTTTTTT.

The rearrangement uses TRBV28 and TRBJ1-1; no firm D call. V lost 3 bases and J lost 0, with 8 bases in between. The length of the CDR3 is 14 residues. The germline gives CDR1 MDHEN, CDR2 SYDVKM. DNA of the CDR3: TGTGCCAGCAGTTTGGGCAGAATGAACACTGAAGCTTTCTTT. Residues: CASSLGRMNTEAFF.

The genes are TRBV7-2 and TRBJ1-3; the D gene is possibly TRBD1 (6 bases). Trimming left V 3 bases short and J 0 bases short, with 9 bases between. Germline V CDR1 and CDR2: SGHTA, FQGNSA. The CDR3 length is 15 residues. The CDR3 here is CASSFTGSSGNTIYF. Here the CDR3 DNA reads TGTGCCAGCAGCTTTACAGGGAGCTCTGGAAACACCATATATTTT.

The chain is built from TRBV30 and TRBJ2-1; 14 bases fit TRBD2. V shed 3 bases, J shed 5 bases, and the junction held 6 bases outside the gene matches. The CDR3 runs 16 residues. Looked up from germline, CDR1 is GTSNPN and CDR2 is SVGIG (reference sequence). The CDR3 region has the DNA TGTGCCTGGAGCGCCGGACTAGCGGGGGGCCACAATGAGCAGTTCTTC. Its protein product is CAWSAGLAGGHNEQFF. The full variable domain, its missing parts supplied by reference TRBV30 and TRBJ2-1, is SQTIHQWPATLVQPVGSPLSLECTVEGTSNPNLYWYRQAAGRGLQLLFYSVGIGQISSEVPQNLSASRPQDRQFILSSKKLLLSDSGFYLCAWSAGLAGGHNEQFFGPGTRLTVL.

V usage is TRBV30 and J usage is TRBJ2-2; D gene unclear. The CDR3 covers 14 residues. Trimming stripped 0 bases from V and 2 bases from J, with 7 bases between. Germline CDR1 GTSNPN, CDR2 SVGIG (reference sequence). CDR3 protein: CAWSVLVNTGELFF. Here the CDR3 DNA reads TGTGCCTGGAGTGTATTGGTAAACACCGGGGAGCTGTTTTTT. The variable domain in full, completed from reference TRBV30 and TRBJ2-2, reads SQTIHQWPATLVQPVGSPLSLECTVEGTSNPNLYWYRQAAGRGLQLLFYSVGIGQISSEVPQNLSASRPQDRQFILSSKKLLLSDSGFYLCAWSVLVNTGELFFGEGSRLTVL.

The rearrangement uses TRBV11-2 and TRBJ1-2; D perhaps matches TRBD1 (5 bases). CDR1 SGHAT and CDR2 FQNNGV come from the germline V gene. V lost 3 bases, J lost 8 bases, and 19 bases lay in between. The CDR3 loop spans 15 amino acids. For the CDR3, the DNA is TGTGCCAGCAGCTTCCACTACCAGGGAACGGACGGCTACACCTTC. It is translated as CASSFHYQGTDGYTF.

The V gene is TRBV6-1, the J gene TRBJ1-5; D possibly corresponds to TRBD1 (6 bases). Germline values: CDR1 MNHNS, CDR2 SASEGT. The CDR3 covers 18 residues. The V end was cut by 0 bases, the J end by 6 bases, with 21 bases between. CDR3 in DNA: TGTGCCAGCAGTGAAGCGAATTCCCACAGGGCCTTGGGTCAGCCCCAGCATTTT. It codes for CASSEANSHRALGQPQHF.

This clone was seen a single time. The chain is built from TRBV24-1 and TRBJ2-5; no clear D. Between the trimmed V and J ends, which lost 3 bases and 2 bases, there was a span of 9 bases. Germline values: CDR1 KGHDR, CDR2 SFDVKD. This CDR3 region has 14 residues. The CDR3 is CATSDRAAQETQYF. Here the CDR3 DNA reads TGTGCCACCAGTGATCGGGCAGCACAAGAGACCCAGTACTTC.

The gene calls are TRBV28 and TRBJ2-3; TRBD2 aligns across 9 bases. The CDR3 is made up of 15 amino acids. The germline gives CDR1 MDHEN, CDR2 SYDVKM. V shed 6 bases and J 2 bases; nucleotides not matched to a gene: 6. DNA of the CDR3: TGTGCCAGCAGATTAGCGGGGGTGAACACAGATACGCAGTATTTT. Protein: CASRLAGVNTDTQYF.

This chain joins TRBV7-2 and TRBJ2-7; D unclear. V lost 0 bases, J lost 4 bases, and 10 bases lay in between. Germline CDR1 SGHTA, CDR2 FQGNSA. The CDR3 is 14 residues long. The CDR3 sequence is CASSLALKGYEQYF. DNA for the CDR3: TGTGCCAGCAGCTTAGCGCTAAAGGGATACGAGCAGTACTTC.

The chain uses TRBV2 and TRBJ1-2; D remains unclear. The V gene lost 3 bases and the J gene lost 4 bases, with 3 bases spanning the gap. Germline values: CDR1 SNHLY, CDR2 FYNNEI. This CDR3 contains 11 residues. This CDR3 reads CASSESYGYTF. CDR3 DNA sequence: TGTGCCAGCAGTGAGTCCTATGGCTACACCTTC.

The count of this clone is one. The rearrangement links TRBV19 to TRBJ2-7, with TRBD1 matching over 10 bases. The CDR3 length is 15 residues. The germline CDR1 and CDR2 sequences are LNHDA and SQIVND (reference sequence). Losses at the gene ends were 5 bases for V and 2 bases for J; bases not matched to a gene: 6. The CDR3 bases are TGTGCCAGTAGTGCGACAGGGGGCGCGGCCTACGAGCAGTACTTC. Its protein is CASSATGGAAYEQYF.

This clone has more than one count but fewer than ten. The genes are TRBV7-9 and TRBJ2-2; D call uncertain. Germline CDR1 and CDR2: SEHNR and FQNEAQ (reference sequence). The CDR3 is 13 residues long. V gave up 2 bases and J gave up 2 bases, with 3 bases separating them. CDR3: CASSLRNTGELFF. The CDR3 bases are TGTGCCAGCAGCTTAAGAAACACCGGGGAGCTGTTTTTT.

This clone occurred once. The chain couples TRBV20-1 to TRBJ1-1; D not certain. V was shortened by 3 bases and J by 6 bases, with 14 bases between the two germline ends. The CDR3 totals 13 residues. The V gene's germline CDR1 is DFQATT and CDR2 SNEGSKA (reference sequence). The CDR3 coding sequence is TGCAGTGCTAGTGGAGGGTTCTTCGCTGAAGCTTTCTTT. Residues: CSASGGFFAEAFF.

This clone was recorded only once. The V gene is TRBV11-2, the J gene TRBJ2-7, with D unresolved. The V end lost 1 base, the J end lost 2 bases, and 12 bases lay between the germline ends. Germline V gene data show CDR1 as SGHAT and CDR2 as FQNNGV. The CDR3 extends over 15 amino acids. This chain's CDR3 is CASSLVGGDPYEQYF. Written as DNA, the CDR3 is TGTGCCAGCAGCTTAGTGGGTGGGGATCCCTACGAGCAGTACTTC.

The chain has TRBV12-5 and TRBJ1-5, with 9 bases fitting TRBD1. Germline values: CDR1 LGHNT, CDR2 FRNRAP. This CDR3 is built from 15 residues. J lost 7 bases, V lost 4 bases, and 8 bases had no gene match. CDR3 coding DNA: TGTGCTAGTGGTTCGGGCCGGGACAGGGACCAGCCCCAGCATTTT. Translating gives CASGSGRDRDQPQHF.

The genes are TRBV12-3 or TRBV12-4 and TRBJ1-1, with D possibly matching TRBD1 (6 bases). The CDR3 spans 13 residues. V was pared by 5 bases and J by 1 base, with 8 bases between. CDR3 nucleotide sequence: TGTGCCAGCAGTATGGGACAGAACACTGAAGCTTTCTTT. This codes for CASSMGQNTEAFF.

On this clone itself: A read error may account for a junction end that differs from germline. The gene calls are TRBV5-4 and TRBJ1-4; D may be TRBD1 (5 bases). The CDR3 extends over 15 amino acids. Germline CDR1 is SGHNT and CDR2 is YYREEE (reference sequence). The DNA for the CDR3 is TGTGCCAGCAGCTTGTACCAGGGTTTAAACGTAGGAATGATTTTT. Translated: CASSLYQGLNVGMIF. Combining the CDR3 with reference TRBV5-4 and TRBJ1-4 gives the whole variable domain ETGVTQSPTHLIKTRGQQVTLRCSSQSGHNTVSWYQQALGQGPQFIFQYYREEENGRGNFPPRFSGLQFPNYSSELNVNALELDDSALYLCASSLYQGLNVGMIFGSGTQLSVL.

This rearrangement joins TRBV7-8 to TRBJ2-7, with D possibly TRBD1 on 6 matching bases. V lost 5 bases and J 0 bases, leaving 20 bases between the germline ends. The V gene's germline CDR1 is SGHVS and CDR2 FQNEAQ. The CDR3 has 17 residues. The CDR3 is CASSQEPRQAYSYEQYF. The CDR3 region has the DNA TGTGCCAGCAGCCAAGAACCTCGACAGGCTTACTCCTACGAGCAGTACTTC.

This chain links TRBV2 with TRBJ2-3; the D is unclear. CDR3 length: 14 amino acids. From germline, CDR1 is SNHLY and CDR2 FYNNEI. The germline V and J ends were trimmed by 5 bases and 4 bases, with 13 bases remaining between them. CDR3 bases: TGTGCCAGCAGTCCCGATATATCCCCAGATACGCAGTATTTT. It is translated as CASSPDISPDTQYF.

V is TRBV29-1 and J is TRBJ2-3; D could derive from TRBD1 or TRBD2 (5 bases each). This CDR3 has 13 amino acids. CDR1 and CDR2 from the germline V gene are SQVTM and ANQGSEA. The CDR3: CDEGSGNTDTQYF. The CDR3 nucleotides are TGCGACGAGGGGTCCGGGAACACAGATACGCAGTATTTT.

Only one count was recorded for this clone. This chain joins TRBV7-6 and TRBJ2-2; the match to TRBD2 covers 8 bases. CDR3 size: 15 residues. V lost 1 base, J lost 7 bases, and 5 bases stayed unmatched. The V gene's germline CDR1 is SGHVS and CDR2 FNYEAQ. CDR3 loop: CASSLELAVGGELFF. The CDR3 coding sequence is TGTGCCAGCAGCTTAGAACTAGCGGTTGGCGGGGAGCTGTTTTTT.

This clone appeared once. The chain joins TRBV29-1 to TRBJ1-2; D is ambiguous. V shed 3 bases and J shed 6 bases, with 11 bases lying between them. This CDR3 spans 12 amino acids. Germline-derived CDR1 and CDR2 are SQVTM and ANQGSEA. The CDR3 sequence is CSVEEGSDGYTF. CDR3 coding DNA: TGCAGCGTTGAGGAGGGCTCCGATGGCTACACCTTC. The variable domain in full, completed from reference TRBV29-1 and TRBJ1-2, reads SAVISQKPSRDICQRGTSLTIQCQVDSQVTMMFWYRQQPGQSLTLIATANQGSEATYESGFVIDKFPISRPNLTFSTLTVSNMSPEDSSIYLCSVEEGSDGYTFGSGTRLTVV.

The chain links TRBV6-5 to TRBJ1-4; TRBD1 matches 9 bases. The CDR3 is 15 amino acids. With 4 bases clipped from V and 7 bases from J, the junction kept 7 bases outside the gene matches. Per the germline V gene, CDR1 is MNHEY and CDR2 is SVGAGI. The CDR3 DNA reads TGTGCCAGCAGTTTACAGGGGGCGCGAGGTGAAAAACTGTTTTTT. This translates into CASSLQGARGEKLFF.

This rearrangement joins TRBV6-5 to TRBJ1-1, with TRBD1 as a possible D gene (6 bases). Germline loops: CDR1 MNHEY, CDR2 SVGAGI. The CDR3 is made up of 15 amino acids. Trimming removed 1 base at V and 3 bases at J, with 12 bases between. The DNA of the CDR3 is TGTGCCAGCAGTTACTTGGGCAGGGGTGACACTGAAGCTTTCTTT. Translation: CASSYLGRGDTEAFF.

This rearrangement joins TRBV19 to TRBJ2-2, with no clear D. Looked up from germline, CDR1 is LNHDA and CDR2 is SQIVND (reference sequence). V lost 6 bases and J 7 bases, leaving 12 bases between the germline ends. CDR3 length: 13 amino acids. For the CDR3, the DNA is TGTGCCAGTAGCGCCCCAGGTGGCGGGGAGCTGTTTTTT. It yields the protein CASSAPGGGELFF.

The sample holds one count of this clone. This chain links TRBV18 with TRBJ2-7, with D possibly TRBD1 on 5 matching bases. Germline loops: CDR1 KGHSH, CDR2 LQKENI. Trimming stripped 6 bases from V and 3 bases from J, with 15 bases between. This CDR3 has 14 residues. CDR3 region: CASSDPGKVYEQYF. CDR3 DNA: TGTGCCAGCTCCGATCCAGGGAAAGTCTACGAGCAGTACTTC.

This clone was seen only once. V and J are TRBV28 and TRBJ2-7, with D hard to call. V dropped 2 bases and J dropped 6 bases, with 8 bases sitting between them. The CDR3 spans 12 residues. In germline, CDR1 is MDHEN, CDR2 SYDVKM. The CDR3 reads CASSLRTGEQYF. The CDR3 DNA follows: TGTGCCAGCAGTTTAAGGACCGGCGAGCAGTACTTC.